The 25 T cell receptor beta chains reported below all come from one sample, sequenced in a study of T cell responses to AZD1222 COVID-19 vaccine. Profiled with immunoSEQ multiplex PCR; TCRdb holds only in-frame clones, not every one. This sample carries 150,000 to 200,000 clones, 87% of them seen once, and the ten largest clones take under 3.5%. The sequencing here drew on peripheral blood, taken on day 0 of MenACWY control vaccination. The receptors here all came from an adult in good health.

The chain couples TRBV4-3 to TRBJ1-6; 7 bases map to TRBD1. In germline, CDR1 is LGHNA, CDR2 YSLEER. This CDR3 has 15 residues. V trimming: 4 bases; J trimming: 10 bases; junction bases outside the gene matches: 10. DNA of the CDR3: TGCGCCAGCAGCCGTAACAGGGGATATAGCTCACCCCTCCACTTT. It specifies CASSRNRGYSSPLHF.

V usage is TRBV30 and J usage is TRBJ2-1, with 7 positions matching TRBD1. Germline V gives CDR1 GTSNPN, CDR2 SVGIG (reference sequence). V gave up 6 bases and J gave up 1 base; unmatched junction bases: 9. The CDR3 contains 15 residues. The CDR3 protein is CACNAGGSSYNEQFF. The CDR3 bases are TGTGCCTGCAACGCAGGGGGAAGTTCCTACAATGAGCAGTTCTTC.

The rearrangement joins TRBV27 to TRBJ2-7, with D possibly being TRBD2 (5 bases). Looked up from germline, CDR1 is MNHEY and CDR2 is SMNVEV (reference sequence). V was clipped by 2 bases and J by 5 bases, with 10 bases between them. This CDR3 spans 13 amino acids. DNA for the CDR3: TGTGCCAGCAGTTTAGGTAGGCGGGACGAGCAGTACTTC. Translation gives CASSLGRRDEQYF.

The V gene is TRBV4-1, the J gene TRBJ1-1; D is unresolved. Germline CDR1 reads MGHRA; CDR2 reads YSYEKL. V gave up 2 bases and J gave up 0 bases, with 10 bases separating them. The CDR3 loop spans 15 amino acids. The CDR3 protein is CASSQLTGVNTEAFF. The CDR3 bases are TGCGCCAGCAGCCAACTTACGGGCGTGAACACTGAAGCTTTCTTT.

This clone was seen only once. This sequence joins TRBV6-5 and TRBJ2-7; TRBD1 might be the D (5 bases). The CDR3 spans 14 residues. Germline CDR1 and CDR2: MNHEY and SVGAGI. Trimming took off 6 bases at V and 3 bases at J, with 15 bases between the two ends. CDR3: CASRIEQVLYEQYF. CDR3 sequence (DNA): TGTGCCAGCAGAATAGAACAGGTCCTCTACGAGCAGTACTTC.

Only one count was recorded for this clone. This chain uses TRBV30 with TRBJ1-1; D gene ambiguous. The CDR3 has 11 amino acids. Looked up from germline, CDR1 is GTSNPN and CDR2 is SVGIG (reference sequence). V dropped 1 base and J dropped 7 bases, with 7 bases sitting between them. The CDR3 loop reads CAWSGPGEAFF. In DNA, the CDR3 is TGTGCCTGGAGTGGTCCAGGTGAAGCTTTCTTT.

This sequence joins TRBV5-1 and TRBJ2-1; TRBD2 matches at 7 bases. Trimming cost V 1 base and J 7 bases; bases outside gene matches: 8. The CDR3 has 15 amino acids. Germline V gives CDR1 SGHRS, CDR2 YFSETQ. The CDR3 DNA is TGCGCCAGCAGCTTGTCGGCAGGGAGGGAAAATGAGCAGTTCTTC. Translation: CASSLSAGRENEQFF. Filled out from reference TRBV5-1 and TRBJ2-1, the complete variable domain reads KAGVTQTPRYLIKTRGQQVTLSCSPISGHRSVSWYQQTPGQGLQFLFEYFSETQRNKGNFPGRFSGRQFSNSRSEMNVSTLELGDSALYLCASSLSAGRENEQFFGPGTRLTVL.

This clone was seen only once. The J gene is TRBJ1-5, the V gene TRBV7-9; D is uncertain. V was pared by 8 bases and J by 4 bases, with 9 bases between. Germline V gene lookup returns CDR1 SEHNR and CDR2 FQNEAQ (reference sequence). The CDR3 has 12 residues. CDR3 in amino acids: CASASANQPQHF. As DNA, the CDR3 is TGTGCCAGCGCCTCGGCAAATCAGCCCCAGCATTTT.

This clone is a singleton in its sample. The chain has TRBV10-3 and TRBJ1-2; 7 positions match TRBD1. From germline, CDR1 is ENHRY and CDR2 SYGVKD. The V segment lost 6 bases and the J segment 5 bases; nucleotides outside the gene matches: 6. The length of the CDR3 is 13 residues. The CDR3 loop is CAISRDSTYGYTF. In DNA form, the CDR3 reads TGTGCCATCAGCCGGGACAGTACGTATGGCTACACCTTC.

The chain employs TRBV7-6 and TRBJ2-2, with D perhaps TRBD2 (6 bases). Trimming took 1 base from V and 6 from J, leaving 12 bases between them. Per germline, CDR1 SGHVS and CDR2 FNYEAQ. The CDR3 is 15 residues long. The chain's CDR3 is CASSLGQGGSGELFF. The CDR3 bases are TGTGCCAGCAGCTTAGGCCAGGGAGGCTCCGGGGAGCTGTTTTTT.

The V gene is TRBV5-1, the J gene TRBJ2-1, with 12 bases identical to TRBD2. Germline V gene sequence: CDR1 SGHRS, CDR2 YFSETQ. Trimming removed 5 bases from V and 9 bases from J; junction bases left unmatched: 6. The CDR3 has 14 residues. The CDR3 region has the DNA TGCGCCAGCAGGCGGACTAGCGGGGCCACTGAGCAGTTCTTC. Amino acid sequence: CASRRTSGATEQFF. The whole variable domain, remainder taken from reference TRBV5-1 and TRBJ2-1, is KAGVTQTPRYLIKTRGQQVTLSCSPISGHRSVSWYQQTPGQGLQFLFEYFSETQRNKGNFPGRFSGRQFSNSRSEMNVSTLELGDSALYLCASRRTSGATEQFFGPGTRLTVL.

The chain joins TRBV19 to TRBJ1-1, with a tentative D call TRBD1 (5 bases). The V gene's germline CDR1 is LNHDA and CDR2 SQIVND (reference sequence). Trimming took 5 bases from V and 7 from J, leaving 11 bases between them. This CDR3 has 12 amino acids. The CDR3 bases are TGTGCCAGTAGTCTTCCCGGGGGTGAAGCTTTCTTT. It yields the protein CASSLPGGEAFF.

The chain uses TRBV6-2 or TRBV6-3 and TRBJ1-5; 7 positions agree with TRBD1. V shed 0 bases, J shed 3 bases, and the junction held 8 bases outside the gene matches. This CDR3 comprises 17 residues. Germline V gene data show CDR1 as MNHEY and CDR2 as SVGEGT. The CDR3 coding sequence is TGTGCCAGCAGTTACTCCGGCCGGACAGGTCCCAATCAGCCCCAGCATTTT. This gives the protein CASSYSGRTGPNQPQHF.

The chain combines TRBV24-1 with TRBJ1-1; 7 nucleotides align to TRBD1. The germline V gene encodes CDR1 KGHDR and CDR2 SFDVKD. The V gene end was trimmed by 2 bases and the J gene end by 4 bases; junction bases not matched to a gene: 0. The CDR3 contains 13 residues. The chain's CDR3 is CATSDWTGTEAFF. The DNA for the CDR3 is TGTGCCACCAGTGATTGGACAGGCACTGAAGCTTTCTTT.

The gene calls are TRBV9 and TRBJ1-5, with D possibly TRBD1 on 5 matching bases. Germline CDR1 reads SGDLS; CDR2 reads YYNGEE. This CDR3 comprises 15 residues. The germline V and J ends were trimmed by 0 bases and 6 bases, with 13 bases remaining between them. CDR3 bases: TGTGCCAGCAGCGTAGGGTCGGACACTGGTCAGCCCCAGCATTTT. Protein product: CASSVGSDTGQPQHF.

This chain links TRBV18 with TRBJ2-5; no reliable D call. Germline CDR1 and CDR2: KGHSH and LQKENI. The CDR3 contains 13 residues. The V and J ends lost 5 bases and 2 bases respectively, with 9 bases between them. The CDR3 region is CASSDPTQETQYF. CDR3 bases: TGTGCCAGCTCAGACCCCACTCAAGAGACCCAGTACTTC. Using reference TRBV18 and TRBJ2-5 for the parts outside the CDR3, the full variable domain is NAGVMQNPRHLVRRRGQEARLRCSPMKGHSHVYWYRQLPEEGLKFMVYLQKENIIDESGMPKERFSAEFPKEGPSILRIQQVVRGDSAAYFCASSDPTQETQYFGPGTRLLVL.

V and J are TRBV11-2 and TRBJ1-2; no definite D call. The CDR3 covers 14 residues. The V end lost 4 bases, the J end lost 2 bases, and 11 bases lay between the germline ends. The V gene's germline CDR1 is SGHAT and CDR2 FQNNGV. As DNA, the CDR3 is TGTGCCAGCAGCTCCTTCGGGTCCAACTATGGCTACACCTTC. Amino acids: CASSSFGSNYGYTF.

This clone was observed a few times. For the CDR3, the DNA is TGTGCCACTCCCGGCGGGGGAATGAACACTGAAGCTTTCTTT. Translation gives CATPGGGMNTEAFF. This chain uses TRBV2 with TRBJ1-1; D may be TRBD1 (5 bases). The length of the CDR3 is 14 residues. Trimming cost V 10 bases and J 0 bases, with 15 bases left between them. Per germline, CDR1 SNHLY and CDR2 FYNNEI.

The rearrangement joins TRBV4-1 to TRBJ2-7; D tentatively reads TRBD1 or TRBD2 (6 bases each). The V and J ends lost 0 bases and 3 bases respectively, with 12 bases between them. The germline V gene has CDR1 MGHRA and CDR2 YSYEKL. CDR3 length equals 15 residues. The CDR3 DNA reads TGCGCCAGCAGCCAAGAGTGGGGGGCGAGCTACGAGCAGTACTTC. Its protein is CASSQEWGASYEQYF.

V gene TRBV19 combines with J gene TRBJ1-1, with 8 bases aligning to TRBD1. The CDR3 runs to 16 residues. Germline CDR1 and CDR2: LNHDA and SQIVND (reference sequence). With V trimmed by 5 bases and J by 0 bases, 8 bases remained unmatched. The DNA of the CDR3 is TGTGCCAGTAGTCTTAGGACAGGGCGAATGAACACTGAAGCTTTCTTT. Residues: CASSLRTGRMNTEAFF.

This chain connects TRBV5-1 to TRBJ2-7; D perhaps matches TRBD1 (6 bases). The CDR3 has 14 residues. Trimming left V 4 bases short and J 3 bases short, with 14 bases between. Germline CDR1 is SGHRS and CDR2 is YFSETQ. CDR3 residues: CASSQTGGSYEQYF. The CDR3 DNA sequence: TGCGCCAGCAGCCAGACAGGCGGAAGCTACGAGCAGTACTTC.

The chain carries TRBV6-4 and TRBJ1-1, with D maybe TRBD1 (5 bases). CDR1 and CDR2 (germline): MRHNA, SNTAGT. Between the trimmed V and J ends, which lost 2 bases and 0 bases, there was a span of 13 bases. CDR3 length: 16 amino acids. The CDR3 region has the DNA TGTGCCAGCAGTGACCCAAAGGAGGGGCTGAACACTGAAGCTTTCTTT. Translating gives CASSDPKEGLNTEAFF.

The chain combines TRBV5-1 with TRBJ2-7, with D possibly being TRBD1 or TRBD2 (5 bases each). The length of the CDR3 is 15 residues. CDR1 and CDR2 from the germline V gene are SGHRS and YFSETQ. V lost 3 bases to trimming and J lost 2 bases, with 15 bases between them. The DNA for the CDR3 is TGCGCCAGCAGCTCTGGGACCAACTTCGCCTACGAGCAGTACTTC. Amino acid sequence: CASSSGTNFAYEQYF. Variable domain in full (rest from reference TRBV5-1 and TRBJ2-7): KAGVTQTPRYLIKTRGQQVTLSCSPISGHRSVSWYQQTPGQGLQFLFEYFSETQRNKGNFPGRFSGRQFSNSRSEMNVSTLELGDSALYLCASSSGTNFAYEQYFGPGTRLTVT.

V is TRBV19 and J is TRBJ1-1, with D perhaps matching TRBD1 (5 bases). Germline V gives CDR1 LNHDA, CDR2 SQIVND (reference sequence). V was clipped by 6 bases and J by 1 base, with 9 bases between them. There are 13 residues in the CDR3. CDR3 sequence: CASSQQENTEAFF. Written as DNA, the CDR3 is TGTGCCAGTAGCCAACAGGAGAACACTGAAGCTTTCTTT.

The chain has TRBV7-9 and TRBJ1-5; D remains ambiguous. CDR1 is SEHNR and CDR2 is FQNEAQ in the germline V gene (reference sequence). This CDR3 is built from 17 residues. V was clipped by 5 bases and J by 0 bases, with 17 bases between them. The CDR3 DNA reads as TGTGCCAGCAGCCCCACCCCTTTGGGGAGTAGCAATCAGCCCCAGCATTTT. This gives the protein CASSPTPLGSSNQPQHF.